These 7 T cell receptor beta chains originate from one sample sequenced in a study of cytomegalovirus exposure and HLA in healthy donors. The PCR made use of 60 Vbeta and 13 Jbeta primers. Measured with immunoSEQ multiplex PCR; TCRdb has only the in-frame clones, and not every one. The table shows 82,000 or so clones, with around a tenth occurring only once. The material sequenced was PBMCs. These receptors all stem from a man aged 60-69 years in good health and CMV-seropositive.

The table lists this clone with a few counts. The gene calls are TRBV30 and TRBJ2-3; D is uncertain. The germline gives CDR1 GTSNPN, CDR2 SVGIG (reference sequence). V gave up 0 bases and J gave up 5 bases, with 9 bases separating them. The CDR3 spans 13 residues. As DNA, the CDR3 is TGTGCCTGGAGTGTAGTGAGTAGAGATACGCAGTATTTT. This encodes CAWSVVSRDTQYF.

V gene TRBV21-1 combines with J gene TRBJ2-5; the table assigns TRBD2, which was not confirmed against the DNA. TRBV21-1 is classified as a pseudogene. There are 18 residues in the CDR3. The CDR3 DNA follows: TGTGCCAGCAACCAAAGGCCGCGGACTAGGTGCGGGCAAGAGACCCAGTACTTC. Translation: CASNQRPRTRCGQETQYF.

The rearrangement uses TRBV28 and TRBJ2-2, with TRBD1 matching 7 bases. Trimming at V came to 4 bases and at J to 2 bases, leaving 13 bases not matched to a gene. The germline V gene encodes CDR1 MDHEN and CDR2 SYDVKM. The CDR3 consists of 18 residues. The CDR3 DNA follows: TGTGCCAGCAGTTCCTTTCTCCCTAGACAGGGAAACACCGGGGAGCTGTTTTTT. This codes for CASSSFLPRQGNTGELFF.

This clone was seen only a few times. The J gene is TRBJ1-6, the V gene TRBV10-2; 8 positions match TRBD1. The germline CDR1 and CDR2 sequences are WSHSY and SAAADI. Trimming removed 3 bases from V and 1 base from J; junction bases left unmatched: 8. The CDR3 is 18 residues long. The CDR3 here is CASSESPGGASYNSPLHF. Written as DNA, the CDR3 is TGCGCCAGCAGTGAAAGTCCAGGGGGCGCGTCCTATAATTCACCCCTCCACTTT.

The chain uses TRBV19 and TRBJ1-6; the match to TRBD1 covers 11 bases. The CDR3 loop spans 14 amino acids. J was trimmed by 9 bases and V by 4 bases; bases with no gene match: 2. The V gene's germline CDR1 is LNHDA and CDR2 SQIVND (reference sequence). The CDR3 DNA follows: TGTGCCAGTAGTACGGGGACAGGGGGTTCACCCCTCCACTTT. Translated, it gives CASSTGTGGSPLHF.

The chain employs TRBV5-1 and TRBJ1-1, with TRBD1 as a possible D gene (5 bases). Trimming took off 1 base at V and 2 bases at J, with 9 bases between the two ends. In germline, CDR1 is SGHRS, CDR2 YFSETQ. The CDR3 contains 14 residues. CDR3 region: CASSLQQGNTEAFF. CDR3 DNA: TGCGCCAGCAGCTTGCAGCAGGGCAACACTGAAGCTTTCTTT.

The table lists this clone with a few counts. V usage is TRBV6-5 and J usage is TRBJ1-2, with 7 bases fitting TRBD1. Germline assignment: CDR1 MNHEY and CDR2 SVGAGI. This CDR3 is built from 15 residues. The trim removed 6 bases at V and 1 base at J, leaving 8 bases unmatched. For the CDR3, the DNA is TGTGCCAGCAGGGGGAGGACAGGAATTAACTATGGCTACACCTTC. As protein: CASRGRTGINYGYTF.